Listed here is a single T cell receptor beta chain. A few counts support this clone. This clone's antigen is unknown. Base quality data are lacking; no much larger clone is found one base away. The V and J ends are trimmed by 5 bases and 0 bases, leaving 11 bases between them. The CDR3 measures 14 amino acids from cysteine to phenylalanine. CDR3 DNA only is kept here, 42 bases in frame from base 1. CDR1 and CDR2 are drawn from the germline V gene: SNHLY, FYNNEI. Each clonotype received, on average, roughly 9.6x coverage in deep resolution sequencing performed on a MiSeq, where the target depth lay between 1 in 1 million and 1 in 200,000 T cells. The immunoSEQ hsTCRB Kit was used to generate the TCR beta libraries. Per the original workflow: The data were analyzed with ImmunoSEQ Analyzer and ImmunoSEQ Data Assistant, and V, D and J gene assignments followed IMGT definitions. Clonality, with values ranging from 0 to 1, was calculated as one minus the normalized Shannon entropy of productive rearrangement frequencies. Only overrepresented clonotypes making up at least 0.05% of each patient's repertoire were included in the public clonotype analysis. Thirteen age-matched healthy donor repertoires from immuneACCESS were used as controls for clonality. The clones in this table, taken by TCRdb from immuneACCESS, are in-frame only. Not every clone is retained; where verified, under half of the shortfall comes from an unresolved V gene, and the cause of the rest is unknown. The DNA gave D and trimming, while V, J and clone size come from that table. The table for this sample lists over 45,000 clones; 50% to 70% of them were counted only once. The top ten constitute roughly a quarter of the sample.

This sample stems from a study of cytotoxic CD8 clonotypes in ibrutinib-treated CLL (dated by TCRdb to the early 2020s). For the wider study: The cohort included some 14 treatment-naive and some 10 relapsed/refractory patients; roughly 17 were IGHV unmutated. Responses were partial in approximately 24 patients and complete in 2; after median around 72 months follow-up, 14 stayed in remission and about twelve progressed. Response samples were taken after a median of about a year on treatment, ranging from roughly 6 to 36 months. An average of 255,043 productive templates and 94,082 productive rearrangements was obtained per sample. Longitudinal samples were available for about 30% of the 86 trial participants. Cryopreserved peripheral blood mononuclear cells were collected at three points: before therapy, at response, and at either sustained remission or disease progression. Every remission and progressive disease sample was obtained while ibrutinib was still being received by the patients. General study outcomes and caveats: Baseline clonality was found to be higher than that of age-matched healthy donors and was strongly correlated with circulating CD8+ T-cell counts. Sampling times were not matched between patients in sustained remission and patients whose disease was progressing, and lymph node repertoires were not examined. Clonality increased at ibrutinib response, stayed stable in sustained remission, and fell back toward baseline at progression. Public clonotypes were rare and either shrank or stayed stable during treatment, and the rise in clonality at ibrutinib response reflected expansion of private clonotypes.

The time point tag for this specimen amounts to: progressive disease on ibrutinib. For TCR beta library preparation, about 2.2 micrograms of genomic DNA were extracted from the cryopreserved PBMCs. High-throughput TCR beta sequencing was performed on longitudinal blood samples from CLL patients receiving ibrutinib monotherapy. The patients took part in an open-label, single-center phase 2 trial of ibrutinib monotherapy. This sequence was found in a human donor with chronic lymphocytic leukemia. Sequences were derived from PBMCs, sampled at disease progression, from a patient treated with ibrutinib. This chain is built from TRBV2 and TRBJ2-7; the D region possibly corresponds to TRBD2 (6 bases align). CDR3 sequence: CASSRLAASYEQYF. The DNA sequence is as follows: TGTGCCAGCAGTAGGTTAGCGGCCTCCTACGAGCAGTACTTC.